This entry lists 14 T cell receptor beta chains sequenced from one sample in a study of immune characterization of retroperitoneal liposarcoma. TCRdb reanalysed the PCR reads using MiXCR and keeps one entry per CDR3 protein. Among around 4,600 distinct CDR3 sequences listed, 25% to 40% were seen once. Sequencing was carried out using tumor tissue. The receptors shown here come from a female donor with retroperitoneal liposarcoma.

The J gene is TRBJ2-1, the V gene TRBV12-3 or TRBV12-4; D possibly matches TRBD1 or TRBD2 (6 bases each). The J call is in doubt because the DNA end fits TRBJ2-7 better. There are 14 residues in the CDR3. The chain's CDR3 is CASSRGTGSYEQYF. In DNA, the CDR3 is TGTGCCAGCAGTAGGGGGACTGGCTCCTACGAGCAGTACTTC.

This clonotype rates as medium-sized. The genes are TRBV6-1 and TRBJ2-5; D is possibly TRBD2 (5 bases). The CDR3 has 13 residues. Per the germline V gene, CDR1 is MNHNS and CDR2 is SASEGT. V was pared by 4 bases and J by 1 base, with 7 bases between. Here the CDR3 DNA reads TGTGCCAGCAGTGGCGGGCCCCAAGAGACCCAGTACTTC. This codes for CASSGGPQETQYF.

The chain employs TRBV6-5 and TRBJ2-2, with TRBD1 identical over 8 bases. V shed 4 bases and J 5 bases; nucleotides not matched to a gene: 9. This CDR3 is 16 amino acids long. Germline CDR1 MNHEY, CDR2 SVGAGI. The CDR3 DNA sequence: TGTGCCAGCAGTTCCCGGGGACAGGTTGAAACCGGGGAGCTGTTTTTT. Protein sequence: CASSSRGQVETGELFF.

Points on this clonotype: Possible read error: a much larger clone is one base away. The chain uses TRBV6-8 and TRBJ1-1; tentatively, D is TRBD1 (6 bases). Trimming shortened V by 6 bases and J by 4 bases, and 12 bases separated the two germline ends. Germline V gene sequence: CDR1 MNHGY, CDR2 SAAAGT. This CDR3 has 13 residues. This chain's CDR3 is CASSYRDSTEAFF. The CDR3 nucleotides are TGTGCCAGCAGCTACAGGGATAGCACTGAAGCTTTCTTT.

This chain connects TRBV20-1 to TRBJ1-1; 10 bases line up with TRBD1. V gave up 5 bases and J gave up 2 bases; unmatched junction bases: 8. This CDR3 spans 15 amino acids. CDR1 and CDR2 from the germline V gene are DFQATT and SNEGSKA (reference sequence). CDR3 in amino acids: CSADRRDRGNTEAFF. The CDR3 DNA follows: TGCAGTGCTGACCGAAGGGACAGGGGTAACACTGAAGCTTTCTTT.

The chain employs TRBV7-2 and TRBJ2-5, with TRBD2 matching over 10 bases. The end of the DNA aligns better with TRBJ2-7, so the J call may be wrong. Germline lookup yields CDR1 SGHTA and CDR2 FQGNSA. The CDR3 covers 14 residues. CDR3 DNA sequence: TGTGCCAGCAGCTGGACTAGCGGCTCCTACGAGCAGTACTTC. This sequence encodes CASSWTSGSYEQYF.

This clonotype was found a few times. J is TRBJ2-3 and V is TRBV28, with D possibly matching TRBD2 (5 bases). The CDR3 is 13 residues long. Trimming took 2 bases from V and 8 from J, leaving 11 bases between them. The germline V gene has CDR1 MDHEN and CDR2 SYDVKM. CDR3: CASSLGERTTQYF. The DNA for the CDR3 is TGTGCCAGCAGTTTAGGGGAGAGGACTACGCAGTATTTT.

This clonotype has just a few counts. Here the CDR3 reads CASSPDSQSSYEQYF. The CDR3, as DNA: TGCGCCAGCAGTCCGGACAGCCAGAGCTCCTACGAGCAGTACTTC. The chain uses TRBV10-1 and TRBJ2-1, with D possibly matching TRBD1 (6 bases). The J call may be in error: the DNA end matches TRBJ2-7 better. The CDR3 runs 15 residues. Germline-derived CDR1 and CDR2 are WNHNN and SYGVQD (reference sequence).

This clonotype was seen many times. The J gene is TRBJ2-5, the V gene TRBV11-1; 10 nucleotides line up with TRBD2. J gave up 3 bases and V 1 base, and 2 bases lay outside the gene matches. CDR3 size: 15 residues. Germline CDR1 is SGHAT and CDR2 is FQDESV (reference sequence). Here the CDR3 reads CASSLGLAGEETQYF. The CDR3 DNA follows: TGTGCCAGCAGCTTAGGGCTAGCGGGAGAAGAGACCCAGTACTTC. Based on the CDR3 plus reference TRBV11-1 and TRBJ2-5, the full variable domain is EAEVAQSPRYKITEKSQAVAFWCDPISGHATLYWYRQILGQGPELLVQFQDESVVDDSQLPKDRFSAERLKGVDSTLKIQPAELGDSAMYLCASSLGLAGEETQYFGPGTRLLVL.

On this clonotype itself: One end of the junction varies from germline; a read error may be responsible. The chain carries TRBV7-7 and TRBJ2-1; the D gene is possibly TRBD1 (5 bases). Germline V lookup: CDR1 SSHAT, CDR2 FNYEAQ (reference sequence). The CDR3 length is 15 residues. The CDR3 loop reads CASSTRPRAFNEQFF. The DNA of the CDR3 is TGTGCTAGCAGCACACGCCCCAGGGCTTTCAATGAGCAGTTCTTC.

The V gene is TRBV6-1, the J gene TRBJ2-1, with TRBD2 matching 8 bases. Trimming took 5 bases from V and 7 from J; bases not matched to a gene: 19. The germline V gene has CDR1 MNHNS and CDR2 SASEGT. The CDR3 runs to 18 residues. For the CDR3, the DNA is TGTGCCAGCAGTCTTCGGACGGCGGGAGGCCTACTTAGGAATGAGCAGTTCTTC. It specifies CASSLRTAGGLLRNEQFF.

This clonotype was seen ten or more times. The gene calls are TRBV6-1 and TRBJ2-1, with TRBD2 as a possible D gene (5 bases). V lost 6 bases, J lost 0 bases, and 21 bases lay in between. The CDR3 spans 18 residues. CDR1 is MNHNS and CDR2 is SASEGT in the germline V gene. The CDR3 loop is CASREREWLDSSYNEQFF. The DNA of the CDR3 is TGTGCCAGCAGAGAAAGGGAGTGGTTGGATAGCTCCTACAATGAGCAGTTCTTC.

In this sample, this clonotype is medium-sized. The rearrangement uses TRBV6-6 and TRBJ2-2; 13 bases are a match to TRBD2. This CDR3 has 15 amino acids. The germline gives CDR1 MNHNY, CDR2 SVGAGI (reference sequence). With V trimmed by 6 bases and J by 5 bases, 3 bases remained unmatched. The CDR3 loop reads CASSTGLAGTGELFF. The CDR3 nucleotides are TGTGCCAGCAGCACGGGACTAGCGGGAACCGGGGAGCTGTTTTTT.

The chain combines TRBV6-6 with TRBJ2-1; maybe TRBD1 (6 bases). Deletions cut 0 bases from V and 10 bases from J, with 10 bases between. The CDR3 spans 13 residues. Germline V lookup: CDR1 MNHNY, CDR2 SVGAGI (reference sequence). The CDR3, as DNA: TGTGCCAGCAGTTACTCGATCGGACAGGAGCAGTTCTTC. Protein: CASSYSIGQEQFF.